This TCR beta chain was identified in a study of OX40 agonist ivuxolimab in advanced cancers. Method: immunoSEQ multiplex PCR; TCRdb's copy keeps in-frame clones and lacks some. The sample gives roughly 75,000 clones, over 90% of which show up once; less than 7% is in the top ten. V shed 6 bases and J shed 4 bases, with 15 bases lying between them. CDR1 is MNHEY, CDR2 SMNVEV, per germline (reference sequence). This CDR3 region has 14 residues. This material consisted of CD4+ or CD8+ T cells sorted from blood, taken in a trial of the OX40 agonist ivuxolimab. This clonotype was obtained from an adult with an advanced solid tumor such as melanoma, head and neck, liver or kidney cancer. V and J are TRBV27 and TRBJ1-1; tentative D call: TRBD1 (6 bases). This CDR3 reads CASRGEQGATEAFF. The CDR3 nucleotides are TGTGCCAGCAGGGGGGAACAGGGTGCCACTGAAGCTTTCTTT.